This TCR beta chain was observed in a study of spatial heterogeneity in lung cancer. Study-level findings and limits: Mutation counts in tumors were tracked by counts of expanded intratumoral alpha and beta TCRs.

Specified time point: sample taken at primary tumor resection. In its sample, this clonotype was seen many times. The antigen remains unidentified. The CDR3 sequence is 14 residues long. Germline V gives CDR1 KGHSH, CDR2 LQKENI. Trimming at V came to 3 bases and at J to 3 bases, leaving 2 bases not matched to a gene. TCRdb analysed the 5' RACE reads with MiXCR anew, one entry per CDR3 protein. This sample has about 13,000 distinct CDR3 sequences, with 5.1% found just once. The clonotype comes from a male donor with early-stage non-small cell lung cancer. The chain carries TRBV18 and TRBJ1-5; TRBD1 aligns across 7 bases. Specimen: lung tumor tissue, collected at surgery. In DNA, the CDR3 is TGTGCCAGCTCACCGGGACAGCCCAATCAGCCCCAGCATTTT. As protein: CASSPGQPNQPQHF.